What follows are 20 T cell receptor beta chains derived from one specimen sequenced in a study of post-analysis software for immune sequencing data. Study conclusions and caveats: The study found TRBV5-6, TRBV5-1 and TRBV20-1 among about five TRBV segments more frequent in patients than controls.

Antigens for these TCRs are unknown. Included in the TCR beta cDNA libraries were unique molecular identifiers. Each CDR3 protein gets one entry after TCRdb re-called the PCR reads with MiXCR. Among about 540,000 distinct CDR3 sequences, around a third were seen once, and the ten largest hold less than 6%. The sample consisted of blood. The origin of the receptors is a girl between 2 and 17 years old with multiple sclerosis.

This clonotype has more than one count but fewer than ten. The rearrangement links TRBV25-1 to TRBJ2-4; D perhaps matches TRBD1 (5 bases). V lost 5 bases, J lost 0 bases, and 8 bases lay in between. There are 14 residues in the CDR3. Germline values: CDR1 MGHDK, CDR2 SYGVNS. CDR3 sequence reads: CASSQGVAKNIQYF. The DNA of the CDR3 is TGTGCCAGCAGTCAAGGGGTAGCCAAAAACATTCAGTACTTC.

The chain has TRBV6-5 and TRBJ1-1; the D gene is possibly TRBD1 (6 bases). The CDR3 runs 15 residues. Deletions cut 0 bases from V and 4 bases from J, with 12 bases between. Per the germline V gene, CDR1 is MNHEY and CDR2 is SVGAGI. The CDR3 DNA follows: TGTGCCAGCAGTTACTCGAACAGGGTCGCCACTGAAGCTTTCTTT. Translating it yields CASSYSNRVATEAFF.

This clonotype was found a few times. The chain joins TRBV20-1 to TRBJ2-3; D possibly corresponds to TRBD1 (7 bases). The germline gives CDR1 DFQATT, CDR2 SNEGSKA (reference sequence). V was clipped by 4 bases and J by 2 bases, with 16 bases between them. The CDR3 loop spans 15 amino acids. CDR3 nucleotide sequence: TGCAGTGCTATAACTCAGGGGGGCTACACAGATACGCAGTATTTT. This translates into CSAITQGGYTDTQYF.

In this sample, this clonotype turned up a few times. The chain couples TRBV10-3 to TRBJ1-2, with D tentatively TRBD1 (5 bases). V gave up 2 bases and J gave up 4 bases, with 14 bases separating them. Per germline, CDR1 ENHRY and CDR2 SYGVKD. This CDR3 comprises 15 residues. The CDR3 DNA reads as TGTGCCATCAGTGAGCCGGGACGACGGCTCTATGGCTACACCTTC. It encodes CAISEPGRRLYGYTF.

This chain joins TRBV6-1 and TRBJ1-1; D uncertain. This CDR3 has 13 amino acids. The germline CDR1 and CDR2 sequences are MNHNS and SASEGT. Deletions cut 5 bases from V and 4 bases from J, with 11 bases between. The CDR3 sequence is CASSTTLGTEAFF. CDR3 DNA sequence: TGTGCCAGCAGTACCACCCTGGGCACTGAAGCTTTCTTT.

The V call is TRBV6-2 or TRBV6-3, the J call TRBJ1-6; D not certain. The germline V gene has CDR1 MNHEY and CDR2 SVGEGT. The CDR3 is made up of 15 amino acids. V gave up 2 bases and J gave up 3 bases, with 8 bases separating them. The CDR3 is CASSYLLVYNSPLHF. CDR3 coding DNA: TGTGCCAGCAGTTACCTCCTCGTCTATAATTCACCCCTCCACTTT.

The chain couples TRBV6-1 to TRBJ1-1; TRBD1 is a possible D gene (5 bases). The CDR3 spans 18 residues. Deletions cut 0 bases from V and 1 base from J, with 18 bases between. Per germline, CDR1 MNHNS and CDR2 SASEGT. The CDR3 nucleotides read TGTGCCAGCAGTGAAGCTTCTCGGGGGGGTCTTTGGAACACTGAAGCTTTCTTT. It is translated as CASSEASRGGLWNTEAFF.

The table lists this clonotype with a few counts. The rearrangement links TRBV7-3 to TRBJ1-2; no clear D gene. Germline V gives CDR1 SGHTA, CDR2 FQGTGA. V was pared by 2 bases and J by 1 base, with 11 bases between. The CDR3 loop spans 15 amino acids. The CDR3 reads CASSLGPANNYGYTF. CDR3 coding DNA: TGTGCCAGCAGCTTAGGGCCTGCAAATAACTATGGCTACACCTTC.

The chain has TRBV7-3 and TRBJ1-6, with D tentatively TRBD1 (6 bases). Germline values: CDR1 SGHTA, CDR2 FQGTGA. Trimming pared 5 bases from V and 7 bases from J, leaving 9 bases between. The CDR3 loop spans 13 amino acids. CDR3 sequence (DNA): TGTGCCAGCAGCGTCGACAGGAATTCACCCCTCCACTTT. Amino acids: CASSVDRNSPLHF.

The gene calls are TRBV5-1 and TRBJ2-5, with 7 bases that match TRBD1. Germline CDR1 SGHRS, CDR2 YFSETQ. The V and J ends lost 4 bases and 1 base, in that order; junction bases with no gene match: 4. CDR3 size: 14 residues. Here the CDR3 reads CASSRDSTQETQYF. CDR3 bases: TGCGCCAGCAGCCGGGACAGTACCCAAGAGACCCAGTACTTC.

The chain joins TRBV4-1 to TRBJ1-1; 7 nucleotides align to TRBD1. Germline values: CDR1 MGHRA, CDR2 YSYEKL. Unmatched junction bases numbered 10, after V lost 8 bases and J lost 4 bases. This CDR3 has 14 amino acids. The DNA of the CDR3 is TGCGCCAGCCGCCGGGACAGTGCGGGCACTGAAGCTTTCTTT. As protein: CASRRDSAGTEAFF.

This clonotype was seen only once. The V and J genes are TRBV4-1 and TRBJ1-4; D unclear. This CDR3 is 14 amino acids long. Germline CDR1 and CDR2: MGHRA and YSYEKL. Trimming stripped 1 base from V and 8 bases from J, with 11 bases between. CDR3 DNA sequence: TGCGCCAGCAGCCAAGGGACCCTTGGGGAAAAACTGTTTTTT. The encoded protein is CASSQGTLGEKLFF.

This chain joins TRBV20-1 and TRBJ2-7; the D is unclear. With 5 bases removed from V and 1 base from J, the gap between germline ends came to 18 bases. Germline loops: CDR1 DFQATT, CDR2 SNEGSKA (reference sequence). The CDR3 runs to 15 residues. The CDR3 is CSADFKTWGSYEQYF. CDR3 DNA: TGCAGTGCTGACTTCAAGACGTGGGGTTCCTACGAGCAGTACTTC.

In its sample, this clonotype was seen a few times. CDR3 sequence (DNA): TGTGCCAGCAGCTCTTGGACAGCCAGTAACACTGAAGCTTTCTTT. Residues: CASSSWTASNTEAFF. The chain has TRBV13 and TRBJ1-1, with D perhaps matching TRBD1 (6 bases). CDR3 length: 15 amino acids. The germline V gene has CDR1 PRHDT and CDR2 FYEKMQ (reference sequence). Trimming shortened V by 4 bases and J by 2 bases, and 14 bases separated the two germline ends.

There are many counts of this clonotype. The genes are TRBV12-3 or TRBV12-4 and TRBJ1-2; D might be TRBD1 (6 bases). This CDR3 comprises 13 residues. Trimming left V 6 bases short and J 4 bases short, with 12 bases between. CDR3 DNA: TGTGCCAGCAGCACGACAGGCCGCTATGGCTACACCTTC. Translating it yields CASSTTGRYGYTF.

V is TRBV19 and J is TRBJ1-1; D is undetermined. CDR1 LNHDA and CDR2 SQIVND come from the germline V gene (reference sequence). The CDR3 loop spans 15 amino acids. Trimming took off 3 bases at V and 1 base at J, with 12 bases between the two ends. This chain's CDR3 is CASSMHARTNTEAFF. CDR3 nucleotide sequence: TGTGCCAGTAGTATGCATGCTCGAACGAACACTGAAGCTTTCTTT. The full variable domain, in which reference TRBV19 and TRBJ1-1 provide the parts outside the CDR3, is DGGITQSPKYLFRKEGQNVTLSCEQNLNHDAMYWYRQDPGQGLRLIYYSQIVNDFQKGDIAEGYSVSREKKESFPLTVTSAQKNPTAFYLCASSMHARTNTEAFFGQGTRLTVV.

This clonotype has a handful of counts. The V and J genes are TRBV10-3 and TRBJ2-1; D unclear. V was trimmed by 1 base and J by 5 bases, leaving 0 bases between them. The CDR3 is 11 amino acids. Germline V gives CDR1 ENHRY, CDR2 SYGVKD. The CDR3 region has the DNA TGTGCCATCAGTGAGTACAATGAGCAGTTCTTC. It specifies CAISEYNEQFF.

This sequence joins TRBV29-1 and TRBJ2-7; 7 bases match TRBD1. Germline assignment: CDR1 SQVTM and CDR2 ANQGSEA. J was trimmed by 0 bases and V by 7 bases; bases with no gene match: 9. The CDR3 is 14 residues long. In DNA form, the CDR3 reads TGCAGCGACACACCGGGACAGAGCTCCTACGAGCAGTACTTC. It codes for CSDTPGQSSYEQYF.

This clonotype was counted between two and nine times. The J gene is TRBJ1-2, the V gene TRBV14; D gene ambiguous. CDR3 length equals 13 residues. Trimming took 4 bases from V and 4 from J, leaving 10 bases between them. CDR1 is SGHDN and CDR2 is FVKESK in the germline V gene. The chain's CDR3 is CASSPSSPYGYTF. CDR3 nucleotides: TGTGCCAGCAGCCCCAGCAGCCCCTATGGCTACACCTTC.

This rearrangement joins TRBV3-1 to TRBJ1-4, with D possibly matching TRBD1 (6 bases). V lost 0 bases and J 6 bases, leaving 11 bases between the germline ends. The CDR3 is 15 amino acids. Germline loops: CDR1 LGHDT, CDR2 YNNKEL (reference sequence). The CDR3 here is CASSQDGWTDEKLFF. Here the CDR3 DNA reads TGTGCCAGCAGCCAAGACGGTTGGACAGATGAAAAACTGTTTTTT.